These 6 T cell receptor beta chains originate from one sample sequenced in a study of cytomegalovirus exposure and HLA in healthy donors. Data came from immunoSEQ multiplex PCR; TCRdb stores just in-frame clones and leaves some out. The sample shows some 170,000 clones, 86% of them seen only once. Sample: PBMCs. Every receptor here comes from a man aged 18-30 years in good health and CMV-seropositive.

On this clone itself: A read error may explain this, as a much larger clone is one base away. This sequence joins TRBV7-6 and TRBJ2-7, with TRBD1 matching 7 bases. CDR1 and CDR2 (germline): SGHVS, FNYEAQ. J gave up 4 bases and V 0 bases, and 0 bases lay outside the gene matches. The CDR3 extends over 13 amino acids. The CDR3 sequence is CASSLATGYEQYF. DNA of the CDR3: TGTGCCAGCAGCTTAGCGACAGGGTACGAGCAGTACTTC.

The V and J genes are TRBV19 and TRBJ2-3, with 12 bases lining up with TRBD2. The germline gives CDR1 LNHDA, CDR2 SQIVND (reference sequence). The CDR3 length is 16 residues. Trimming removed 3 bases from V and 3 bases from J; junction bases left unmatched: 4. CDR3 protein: CASSMILAGGTDTQYF. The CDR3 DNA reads TGTGCCAGTAGTATGATCCTAGCGGGGGGGACAGATACGCAGTATTTT.

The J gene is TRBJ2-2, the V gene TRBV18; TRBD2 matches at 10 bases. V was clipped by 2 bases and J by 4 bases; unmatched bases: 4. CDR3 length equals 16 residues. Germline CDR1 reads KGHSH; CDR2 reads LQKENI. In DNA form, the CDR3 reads TGTGCCAGCTCACCAGCGAGCGGGGGGGCCACCGGGGAGCTGTTTTTT. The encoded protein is CASSPASGGATGELFF.

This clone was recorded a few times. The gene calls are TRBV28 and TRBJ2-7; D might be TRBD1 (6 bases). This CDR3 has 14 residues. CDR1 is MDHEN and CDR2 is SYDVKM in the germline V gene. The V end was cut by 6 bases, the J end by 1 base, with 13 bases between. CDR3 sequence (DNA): TGTGCCAGCAGACCACAGGGTTTTTCCTACGAGCAGTACTTC. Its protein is CASRPQGFSYEQYF.

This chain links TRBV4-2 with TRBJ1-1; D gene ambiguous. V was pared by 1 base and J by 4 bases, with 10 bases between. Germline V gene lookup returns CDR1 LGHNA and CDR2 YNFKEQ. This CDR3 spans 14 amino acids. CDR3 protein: CASSQGRGSTEAFF. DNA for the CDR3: TGTGCCAGCAGCCAAGGGAGAGGAAGCACTGAAGCTTTCTTT.

The CDR3 DNA is TGCGCCAGCAGCCAGGGTCGACAGGGGTCGGTACTGTTTTTT. Its protein is CASSQGRQGSVLFF. The V call is TRBV4-3, the J call TRBJ1-4, with 8 bases fitting TRBD1. V shed 3 bases, J shed 13 bases, and the junction held 10 bases outside the gene matches. CDR3 length: 14 residues. Germline V gives CDR1 LGHNA, CDR2 YSLEER.